The sequence of this T cell receptor beta chain was determined in a study of blood T cell repertoires in COVID-19. Study summary: From the United States, Italy and Spain came samples of acute and convalescent COVID-19. The analysed material was cDNA or gDNA that came from T cells, B-cell-depleted T cells, or PBMCs.

V was clipped by 2 bases and J by 1 base, with 19 bases between them. CDR1 is SGHVS, CDR2 FQNEAQ, per germline. CDR3 length: 18 residues. In the original workflow: Amplification with reference gene primers provided the estimates of nucleated cell counts. Repertoires were generated with immunoSEQ multiplex PCR, while TCRdb's copy carries only in-frame clones and drops some. V, J and clone size are taken as reported in that table, and D and trimming were inferred from the DNA itself. The table shows over 250,000 clones, with 88% occurring only once. The receptor was derived from a man in his 60s who had recovered from COVID-19. The genes are TRBV7-8 and TRBJ2-3, with TRBD2 as a possible D gene (5 bases). Sequencing was done on a sample of peripheral blood. The CDR3 sequence is CASSLNGAGLGGTDTQYF. The CDR3 coding sequence is TGTGCCAGCAGCTTAAATGGCGCGGGTTTAGGTGGCACAGATACGCAGTATTTT.